This TCR beta chain was retrieved from a study of blood T cells in healthy people across ages. In its sample, this clonotype was seen a few times. V was shortened by 0 bases and J by 5 bases, with 13 bases between the two germline ends. The CDR3 totals 14 residues. Looked up from germline, CDR1 is DFQATT and CDR2 is SNEGSKA (reference sequence). Next came a second PCR, run for about 7 to 11 cycles, which used a sample-barcoded 5' primer along with a J-beta primer mix. TCRdb re-called the 5' RACE reads with MiXCR, one entry per CDR3 protein. Here the sample spans almost 800,000 distinct CDR3 sequences, about 62% being singletons.

The chain joins TRBV20-1 to TRBJ1-1; no clear D. Sequenced sample: blood. The receptor was derived from a man aged 25-45 years in good health. This CDR3 is CSAREAGGGTEAFF. In DNA, the CDR3 is TGCAGTGCTAGAGAGGCGGGAGGAGGAACTGAAGCTTTCTTT.